This TCR beta chain was sequenced for a study of T-cell memory formation after mild COVID-19. Looked up from germline, CDR1 is SGHDT and CDR2 is YYEEEE. CDR3 length: 15 residues. Unmatched junction bases numbered 12, after V lost 3 bases and J lost 7 bases. TCR alpha and TCR beta cDNA libraries with sample barcodes and UMIs came from 5'RACE using constant-segment primers. TCRdb passed the 5' RACE reads through MiXCR, listing each CDR3 protein once. The data show under 200,000 distinct CDR3 sequences, roughly 30% seen once. As for this clonotype: What it recognizes is unknown.

Study results and caveats: The study detected some responding clones in pre-infection memory, suggesting cross-reactive memory joined. The study found balanced CD4/CD8 in clones contracting day 15 to 85 and a CD4+ lean in later expanders.

This receptor was obtained from an adult woman who had mild COVID-19 (a few samples of this study predate the infection). Cell type and time point are not known. The sequencing sample was made of PBMCs or a T cell subset sorted from them (not recorded which). The chain recombines TRBV5-6 with TRBJ2-7; 8 positions match TRBD1. The CDR3 coding sequence is TGTGCCAGCAGCTCCTCCGGGACAGGTAGTGAGGAGCAGTACTTC. Its translation is CASSSSGTGSEEQYF.